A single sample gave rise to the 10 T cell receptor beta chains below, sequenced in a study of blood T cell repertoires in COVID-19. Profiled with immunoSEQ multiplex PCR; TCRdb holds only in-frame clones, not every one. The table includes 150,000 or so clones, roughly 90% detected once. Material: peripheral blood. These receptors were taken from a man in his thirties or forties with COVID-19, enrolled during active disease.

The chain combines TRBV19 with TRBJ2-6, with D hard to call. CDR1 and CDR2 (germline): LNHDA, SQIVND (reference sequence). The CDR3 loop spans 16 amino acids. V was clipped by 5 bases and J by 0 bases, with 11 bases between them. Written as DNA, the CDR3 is TGTGCCAGTAGTTCCGATCACTACTCTGGGGCCAACGTCCTGACTTTC. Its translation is CASSSDHYSGANVLTF.

In nucleotides, the CDR3 is TGCGCCAGCAGCTCGACAGATACGCAGTATTTT. It codes for CASSSTDTQYF. The rearrangement uses TRBV4-3 and TRBJ2-3; D unresolved. This CDR3 has 11 amino acids. Trimming shortened V by 5 bases and J by 3 bases, and 3 bases separated the two germline ends. In germline, CDR1 is LGHNA, CDR2 YSLEER.

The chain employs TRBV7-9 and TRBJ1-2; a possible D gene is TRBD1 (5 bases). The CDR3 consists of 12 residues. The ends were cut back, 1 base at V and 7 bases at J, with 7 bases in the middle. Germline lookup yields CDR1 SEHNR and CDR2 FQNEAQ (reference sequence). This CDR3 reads CASSLGTFGYTF. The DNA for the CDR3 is TGTGCCAGCAGCTTAGGGACATTTGGCTACACCTTC.

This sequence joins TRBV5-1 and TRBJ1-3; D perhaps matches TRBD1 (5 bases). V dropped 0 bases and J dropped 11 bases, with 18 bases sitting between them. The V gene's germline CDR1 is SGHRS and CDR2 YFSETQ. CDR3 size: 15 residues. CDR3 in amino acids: CASSLAPMEGSPIYF. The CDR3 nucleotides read TGCGCCAGCAGCTTGGCTCCTATGGAGGGGAGCCCCATATATTTT.

The CDR3 loop is CASSLERGGAETQYF. Written as DNA, the CDR3 is TGTGCCAGCAGCCTAGAGCGGGGGGGCGCTGAGACCCAGTACTTC. This chain links TRBV14 with TRBJ2-5; 10 nucleotides line up with TRBD2. V was pared by 4 bases and J by 5 bases, with 7 bases of the junction left unmatched. CDR3 size: 15 residues. Germline loops: CDR1 SGHDN, CDR2 FVKESK.

The DNA for the CDR3 is TGTGCCAGCAGCCAGAATAACAATGAGCAGTTCTTC. This sequence encodes CASSQNNNEQFF. The chain employs TRBV6-6 and TRBJ2-1; D ambiguous. Germline CDR1 reads MNHNY; CDR2 reads SVGAGI (reference sequence). V lost 6 bases to trimming and J lost 5 bases, with 8 bases between them. The CDR3 spans 12 residues.

CDR3 loop: CASRYGGSGRELFF. In DNA, the CDR3 is TGTGCCAGCAGATATGGGGGTAGCGGAAGGGAGCTGTTTTTT. The chain joins TRBV7-8 to TRBJ2-2; weak D call: TRBD2 (6 bases). CDR1 is SGHVS and CDR2 is FQNEAQ in the germline V gene. The V and J ends lost 6 bases and 9 bases respectively, with 17 bases between them. CDR3 size: 14 residues.

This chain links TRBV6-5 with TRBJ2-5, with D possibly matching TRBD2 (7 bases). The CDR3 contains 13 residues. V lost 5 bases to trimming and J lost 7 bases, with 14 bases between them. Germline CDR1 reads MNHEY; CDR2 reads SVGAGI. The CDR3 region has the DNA TGTGCCAGCAGTCTCGGGGGGCGGGGGACCCAGTACTTC. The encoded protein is CASSLGGRGTQYF.

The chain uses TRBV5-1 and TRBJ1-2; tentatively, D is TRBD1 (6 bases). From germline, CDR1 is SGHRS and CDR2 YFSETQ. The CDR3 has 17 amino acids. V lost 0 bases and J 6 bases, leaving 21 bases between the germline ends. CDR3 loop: CASSLGGGGPSTDGYTF. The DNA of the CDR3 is TGCGCCAGCAGCTTGGGGGGAGGGGGTCCCAGCACAGATGGCTACACCTTC.

CDR3 in DNA: TGTGCCAGCAGCTTAGGTGCGGGCAATTCACCCCTCCACTTT. Translating it yields CASSLGAGNSPLHF. The chain employs TRBV11-3 and TRBJ1-6; D gene ambiguous. The CDR3 length is 14 residues. Germline CDR1 SGHNT, CDR2 YENEEA. V was clipped by 1 base and J by 7 bases, with 8 bases between them.